This entry lists 26 T cell receptor beta chains sequenced from one sample in a study of blood T cells in healthy people across ages. Sample-barcoded 5' priming and a J-beta primer mix drove a second PCR of about 6 to 12 cycles. TCRdb analysed the 5' RACE reads with MiXCR anew, one entry per CDR3 protein. In the table there are about 800,000 distinct CDR3 sequences, just under 25% of which are singletons. The same data also went into a second study, on T cells of mothers and their children.

The specimen was blood. The receptors here all came from a boy between 10 and 17 years old in good health.

The chain carries TRBV18 and TRBJ1-1, with D uncertain. This CDR3 contains 12 residues. In germline, CDR1 is KGHSH, CDR2 LQKENI. The V end was cut by 0 bases, the J end by 3 bases, with 2 bases between. The CDR3 spells CASSPPDTEAFF. Written as DNA, the CDR3 is TGTGCCAGCTCACCACCGGACACTGAAGCTTTCTTT.

CDR3 DNA: TGCAGTGCTAGGGCGGAGGACGAGCGGCAGTACTTC. Protein product: CSARAEDERQYF. The rearrangement joins TRBV20-1 to TRBJ2-7, with D possibly TRBD2 on 5 matching bases. This CDR3 spans 12 amino acids. Trimming stripped 3 bases from V and 9 bases from J, with 15 bases between. Germline lookup yields CDR1 DFQATT and CDR2 SNEGSKA (reference sequence).

This clonotype showed up just a few times. The V and J genes are TRBV7-2 and TRBJ1-2, with TRBD1 matching over 8 bases. Germline CDR1 is SGHTA and CDR2 is FQGNSA. V shed 4 bases, J shed 3 bases, and the junction held 13 bases outside the gene matches. The CDR3 sequence is 17 residues long. Written as DNA, the CDR3 is TGTGCCAGCAGCTCGGACAGGGTATATCGGTACGACTATGGCTACACCTTC. The encoded protein is CASSSDRVYRYDYGYTF.

This clonotype has just one count. V gene TRBV24-1 combines with J gene TRBJ2-1; D unclear. V lost 9 bases to trimming and J lost 0 bases, with 20 bases between them. The CDR3 totals 17 residues. Germline values: CDR1 KGHDR, CDR2 SFDVKD. The CDR3 nucleotides are TGTGCCACCGGGAAAAGACCAACTTCAGGCTCCTACAATGAGCAGTTCTTC. Its translation: CATGKRPTSGSYNEQFF.

This clonotype was seen a few times. The J gene is TRBJ2-3, the V gene TRBV29-1; D unclear. Trimming took off 5 bases at V and 3 bases at J, with 9 bases between the two ends. The germline CDR1 and CDR2 sequences are SQVTM and ANQGSEA. The CDR3 sequence is 12 residues long. CDR3 loop: CSVIVRTDTQYF. DNA for the CDR3: TGCAGCGTTATTGTGCGGACAGATACGCAGTATTTT.

The chain links TRBV6-1 to TRBJ2-5; perhaps TRBD2 as D (5 bases). V was cut by 5 bases and J by 1 base, with 14 bases left in between. Germline assignment: CDR1 MNHNS and CDR2 SASEGT. This CDR3 is 15 amino acids long. This CDR3 reads CASSLRVAFQETQYF. The CDR3 nucleotides read TGTGCCAGCAGTCTGAGGGTGGCGTTCCAAGAGACCCAGTACTTC.

J is TRBJ2-7 and V is TRBV12-3 or TRBV12-4; 10 bases are a match to TRBD1. V dropped 6 bases and J dropped 3; count of bases not matched to a gene: 5. This CDR3 is built from 14 residues. CDR3 sequence reads: CASRMTGGGYEQYF. The CDR3 DNA sequence: TGTGCCAGCAGGATGACAGGGGGCGGCTACGAGCAGTACTTC.

The rearrangement links TRBV20-1 to TRBJ1-2; D gene ambiguous. V lost 6 bases to trimming and J lost 8 bases, with 10 bases between them. The CDR3 has 10 amino acids. Germline V CDR1 and CDR2: DFQATT, SNEGSKA (reference sequence). As DNA, the CDR3 is TGCAGTGCGGAACTCGGCGGCTACACCTTC. Its translation is CSAELGGYTF.

The chain combines TRBV6-5 with TRBJ2-5; 7 nucleotides align to TRBD2. Germline V gene data show CDR1 as MNHEY and CDR2 as SVGAGI. This CDR3 region has 14 residues. Unmatched junction bases numbered 3, after V lost 3 bases and J lost 2 bases. CDR3 in amino acids: CASSYGRGQETQYF. The DNA of the CDR3 is TGTGCCAGCAGTTATGGGCGGGGGCAAGAGACCCAGTACTTC.

V is TRBV15 and J is TRBJ1-6, with D possibly being TRBD1 (5 bases). CDR3 length: 14 residues. Trimming removed 0 bases at V and 7 bases at J, with 7 bases between. Germline V gene lookup returns CDR1 LNHNV and CDR2 YYDKDF (reference sequence). The CDR3 region has the DNA TGTGCCACCAGCAGAGAACGGACAAATTCACCCCTCCACTTT. As protein: CATSRERTNSPLHF. Variable domain in full (rest from reference TRBV15 and TRBJ1-6): DAMVIQNPRYQVTQFGKPVTLSCSQTLNHNVMYWYQQKSSQAPKLLFHYYDKDFNNEADTPDNFQSRRPNTSFCFLDIRSPGLGDTAMYLCATSRERTNSPLHFGNGTRLTVT.

In its sample, this clonotype was seen a few times. This chain links TRBV7-9 with TRBJ1-4; D uncertain. Deletions cut 1 base from V and 8 bases from J, with 8 bases between. This CDR3 has 13 residues. CDR1 and CDR2 from the germline V gene are SEHNR and FQNEAQ (reference sequence). CDR3 residues: CASSLGAKEKLFF. CDR3 bases: TGTGCCAGCAGCTTAGGGGCCAAGGAAAAACTGTTTTTT.

This clonotype has a handful of counts. The junction differs from germline at one of its ends, possibly a read error. V usage is TRBV7-7 and J usage is TRBJ2-1; 9 nucleotides line up with TRBD2. The V gene's germline CDR1 is SSHAT and CDR2 FNYEAQ (reference sequence). CDR3 length: 15 amino acids. CDR3 DNA: TGTGCTAGCAGCTTAGGGGCGGGGGGGATCAATGAGCAGTTCTTC. It codes for CASSLGAGGINEQFF.

A few counts support this clonotype. The chain uses TRBV6-5 and TRBJ1-4, with 9 bases matching TRBD1. V lost 6 bases and J lost 7; bases outside the gene matches: 15. Germline V gene sequence: CDR1 MNHEY, CDR2 SVGAGI. This CDR3 has 17 residues. The CDR3 DNA reads as TGTGCCAGCAGCTACCCCCGGGGTGGGGGACAGGGTGAAAAACTGTTTTTT. It is translated as CASSYPRGGGQGEKLFF.

The chain joins TRBV29-1 to TRBJ2-1, with D possibly TRBD2 on 6 matching bases. In germline, CDR1 is SQVTM, CDR2 ANQGSEA. CDR3 length: 13 amino acids. The V and J ends lost 4 bases and 3 bases respectively, with 10 bases between them. The CDR3 is CSVGGNLYNEQFF. The CDR3 coding sequence is TGCAGCGTTGGCGGGAACCTCTACAATGAGCAGTTCTTC.

The rearrangement joins TRBV5-1 to TRBJ2-5, with 11 positions matching TRBD1. The CDR3 extends over 15 amino acids. The trim removed 3 bases at V and 5 bases at J, leaving 6 bases unmatched. In germline, CDR1 is SGHRS, CDR2 YFSETQ. CDR3 DNA sequence: TGCGCCAGCAGCTCTCGGACAGGGGGCGAGGAGACCCAGTACTTC. Translated: CASSSRTGGEETQYF.

In the case of this clonotype: Without the conserved terminal phenylalanine or tryptophan, this CDR3 likely stems from a read error. The chain carries TRBV29-1 and TRBJ2-5; D unresolved. The CDR3 sequence is 12 residues long. The germline V and J ends were trimmed by 3 bases and 2 bases, with 7 bases remaining between them. Germline-derived CDR1 and CDR2 are SQVTM and ANQGSEA. CDR3 amino acids: CSVDVWQETQYL. Here the CDR3 DNA reads TGCAGCGTTGATGTCTGGCAAGAGACCCAGTACTTA.

V usage is TRBV4-1 and J usage is TRBJ2-5; D is perhaps TRBD1 (5 bases). Looked up from germline, CDR1 is MGHRA and CDR2 is YSYEKL. The CDR3 is 14 amino acids. Trimming pared 3 bases from V and 4 bases from J, leaving 12 bases between. The CDR3, as DNA: TGCGCCAGCAGCCAGCTTCCAGGGCGAGAGACCCAGTACTTC. It specifies CASSQLPGRETQYF.

This clonotype was observed a few times. V gene TRBV28 combines with J gene TRBJ2-1; 11 bases line up with TRBD1. The J call may not be correct, given that the DNA end is closer to TRBJ2-7. This CDR3 comprises 15 residues. The germline V gene encodes CDR1 MDHEN and CDR2 SYDVKM. CDR3 residues: CASSLWDRGAGEQYF. DNA for the CDR3: TGTGCCAGCAGTTTGTGGGACAGGGGGGCGGGCGAGCAGTACTTC.

The chain combines TRBV20-1 with TRBJ1-4; TRBD1 agrees at 7 bases. Germline V lookup: CDR1 DFQATT, CDR2 SNEGSKA (reference sequence). The CDR3 totals 14 residues. The ends lost 0 bases at V and 6 bases at J; junction bases unmatched: 4. CDR3 in DNA: TGCAGTGCTAGAGAGACAGGGTACGATGAAAAACTGTTTTTT. It codes for CSARETGYDEKLFF.

The CDR3 coding sequence is TGTGCCAGCAGCCTACCTGGAGGGAACAATGAGCAGTTCTTC. It translates to CASSLPGGNNEQFF. The chain couples TRBV7-9 to TRBJ2-1; D is perhaps TRBD2 (6 bases). Deletions cut 5 bases from V and 5 bases from J, with 13 bases between. Germline V gene data show CDR1 as SEHNR and CDR2 as FQNEAQ (reference sequence). The CDR3 runs to 14 residues. The entire variable domain, with the rest obtained from reference TRBV7-9 and TRBJ2-1, is as follows: DTGVSQNPRHKITKRGQNVTFRCDPISEHNRLYWYRQTLGQGPEFLTYFQNEAQLEKSRLLSDRFSAERPKGSFSTLEIQRTEQGDSAMYLCASSLPGGNNEQFFGPGTRLTVL.

The rearrangement links TRBV5-5 to TRBJ2-1, with 9 nucleotides matching TRBD1. The V gene's germline CDR1 is SGHKS and CDR2 YYEKEE (reference sequence). This CDR3 contains 15 residues. V lost 2 bases to trimming and J lost 6 bases; unmatched junction nucleotides: 6. The CDR3: CASSLQGQGGNEQFF. Written as DNA, the CDR3 is TGTGCCAGCAGCTTACAGGGACAGGGTGGCAATGAGCAGTTCTTC. The full variable domain, completed using reference TRBV5-5 and TRBJ2-1, is DAGVTQSPTHLIKTRGQQVTLRCSPISGHKSVSWYQQVLGQGPQFIFQYYEKEERGRGNFPDRFSARQFPNYSSELNVNALLLGDSALYLCASSLQGQGGNEQFFGPGTRLTVL.

This chain joins TRBV4-1 and TRBJ2-5, with 10 bases identical to TRBD2. Germline CDR1 is MGHRA and CDR2 is YSYEKL. The V gene end was trimmed by 2 bases and the J gene end by 4 bases; junction bases not matched to a gene: 4. The CDR3 runs to 15 residues. CDR3 nucleotide sequence: TGCGCCAGCAGCCAATCCCAGCGGGAGGGAGAGACCCAGTACTTC. Translated, it gives CASSQSQREGETQYF.

This clonotype has more than one count but fewer than ten. The DNA of the CDR3 is TGTGCCAGCAGCTTAGCGTGCCCTAGCGGTACAGATACGCAGTATTTT. This sequence encodes CASSLACPSGTDTQYF. The rearrangement joins TRBV7-2 to TRBJ2-3; 7 bases line up with TRBD2. Germline values: CDR1 SGHTA, CDR2 FQGNSA. J gave up 3 bases and V 0 bases, and 6 bases lay outside the gene matches. This CDR3 contains 16 residues. Supplemented by reference TRBV7-2 and TRBJ2-3, the full variable domain reads GAGVSQSPSNKVTEKGKDVELRCDPISGHTALYWYRQSLGQGLEFLIYFQGNSAPDKSGLPSDRFSAERTGGSVSTLTIQRTQQEDSAVYLCASSLACPSGTDTQYFGPGTRLTVL.

This clonotype was detected many times. The rearrangement links TRBV28 to TRBJ2-4, with D possibly TRBD2 on 5 matching bases. V lost 3 bases, J lost 0 bases, and 9 bases lay in between. This CDR3 is built from 15 residues. Germline CDR1 MDHEN, CDR2 SYDVKM. The CDR3 is CASSFSGIAKNIQYF. As DNA, the CDR3 is TGTGCCAGCAGTTTCAGCGGAATAGCCAAAAACATTCAGTACTTC.

This clonotype has just a few counts. V usage is TRBV6-2 or TRBV6-3 and J usage is TRBJ1-1; D is ambiguous. Trimming removed 10 bases at V and 1 base at J, with 13 bases between. The CDR3 consists of 13 residues. Germline V gene lookup returns CDR1 MNHEY and CDR2 SVGEGT. CDR3 sequence: CATRLGPNTEAFF. In DNA, the CDR3 is TGTGCCACCAGGCTGGGCCCGAACACTGAAGCTTTCTTT.

The sample holds a few counts of this clonotype. The DNA for the CDR3 is TGTGCCAGCAGTCCCAGCCCCGGGACTAGCGACTCCTACGAGCAGTACTTC. Amino acid sequence: CASSPSPGTSDSYEQYF. The genes are TRBV12-3 or TRBV12-4 and TRBJ2-7; 10 positions match TRBD2. J was trimmed by 0 bases and V by 5 bases; bases with no gene match: 10. The CDR3 is 17 amino acids.